Sequencing of this T cell receptor beta chain was carried out in a study of OX40 agonist ivuxolimab in advanced cancers. Looking at the study overall: Administration of intravenous ivuxolimab to patients occurred every 2 weeks at 0.01 to 10 mg/kg.

Clones were sequenced by immunoSEQ multiplex PCR, and TCRdb holds only the in-frame ones, with some missing. The sample lists tens of thousands of clones, approximately 83% occurring once. Points from the study as a whole: Relative to CD4+ cells, CD8+ T cells on average had more expanded clones. Dosing at 0.1 to 3.0 mg/kg was accompanied by clonal expansion of CD4+ and CD8+ blood T cells by week 6.

Note on this clone: Its antigen is still unknown.

The CDR3 runs 15 residues. V lost 6 bases to trimming and J lost 9 bases; unmatched junction nucleotides: 13. CDR1 is MNHEY, CDR2 SVGAGI, per germline. Here the sequenced sample was CD4+ or CD8+ T cells sorted from blood, taken in a trial of the OX40 agonist ivuxolimab. The rearrangement joins TRBV6-5 to TRBJ2-1, with TRBD2 matching 8 bases. The sequence was collected from an adult with an advanced solid tumor such as melanoma, head and neck, liver or kidney cancer. The CDR3 DNA reads as TGTGCCAGCAGAACTTCAGCGGGGGCAAGAGGTGAGCAGTTCTTC. It yields the protein CASRTSAGARGEQFF.